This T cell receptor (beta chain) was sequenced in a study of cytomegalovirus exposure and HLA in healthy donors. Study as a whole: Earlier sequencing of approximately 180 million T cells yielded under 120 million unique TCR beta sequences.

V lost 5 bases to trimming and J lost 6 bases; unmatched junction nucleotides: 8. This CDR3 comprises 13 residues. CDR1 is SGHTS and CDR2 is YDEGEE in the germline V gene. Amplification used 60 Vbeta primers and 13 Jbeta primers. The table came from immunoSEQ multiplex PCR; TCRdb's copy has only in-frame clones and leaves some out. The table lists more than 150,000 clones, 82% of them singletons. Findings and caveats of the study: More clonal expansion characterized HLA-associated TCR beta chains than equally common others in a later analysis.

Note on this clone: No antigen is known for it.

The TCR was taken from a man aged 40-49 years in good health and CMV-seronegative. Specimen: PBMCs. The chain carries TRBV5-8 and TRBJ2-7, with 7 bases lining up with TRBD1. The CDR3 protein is CASRLEGGVEQYF. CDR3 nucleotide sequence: TGTGCCAGCAGACTAGAAGGGGGCGTCGAGCAGTACTTC.